This T cell receptor beta chain was recovered during a study of prognosis after radiotherapy for stage I lung cancer. Study observations and caveats: Patients with and without metastases reportedly differed in TRBV and TRBJ gene usage frequencies.

The authors amplified TCR beta CDR3 from genomic DNA using two-round multiplex PCR. Primers (each specific to one TRBV or TRBJ gene) were used in first-round PCR. TCRdb re-called the multiplex PCR reads through MiXCR, storing one row per CDR3 protein. The table has fewer than 35,000 distinct CDR3 sequences, around 30% seen once; the top ten hold around 10%. The V gene's germline CDR1 is MNHEY and CDR2 SVGAGI. The CDR3 extends over 18 amino acids. J was trimmed by 2 bases and V by 2 bases; bases with no gene match: 13. On two occasions, one at each of two time points, around 6 milliliters of peripheral blood were drawn. By sample fraction, this clonotype is medium-sized (0.01 to 0.1%). Its antigen is unknown.

The specimen comprised PBMCs, sampled before or after stereotactic body radiation therapy (not recorded which). V usage is TRBV6-5 and J usage is TRBJ2-7, with 9 bases matching TRBD1. This TCR derives from a donor aged 50 or older with non-small cell lung cancer. The CDR3 here is CASSYTKLRQGGTYEQYF. CDR3 in DNA: TGTGCCAGCAGTTACACTAAGCTCCGACAGGGGGGTACCTACGAGCAGTACTTC.